Presented here are 31 T cell receptor beta chains from one specimen sequenced in a study of T cells in Graves' hyperthyroidism and ophthalmopathy. RNA transcripts provided the source from which TCR beta CDR3 regions were amplified. HTBI primers were employed in a first-round RT-PCR of the TCR CDR3. TCRdb re-called the multiplex PCR reads through MiXCR, storing one row per CDR3 protein. The data show 250,000 to 400,000 distinct CDR3 sequences, approximately 14% seen once. Sequencing input: blood. All receptors come from a woman aged 40 to 49 with Graves' ophthalmopathy.

The V call is TRBV29-1, the J call TRBJ2-2, with no clear D. The CDR3 sequence is 15 residues long. Trimming took off 3 bases at V and 4 bases at J, with 15 bases between the two ends. Germline-derived CDR1 and CDR2 are SQVTM and ANQGSEA. CDR3 coding DNA: TGCAGCGTTGACCTCTCCGGGTCTACCACCGGGGAGCTGTTTTTT. Its translation: CSVDLSGSTTGELFF.

This clonotype was detected ten times or more. This CDR3 is CAWIGTGFSTDTQYF. As DNA, the CDR3 is TGTGCCTGGATAGGGACAGGATTTAGCACAGATACGCAGTATTTT. The chain couples TRBV30 to TRBJ2-3, with TRBD1 matching over 8 bases. The V and J ends lost 4 bases and 0 bases, in that order; junction bases with no gene match: 6. This CDR3 comprises 15 residues. In germline, CDR1 is GTSNPN, CDR2 SVGIG (reference sequence).

This clonotype was observed a few times. The CDR3 region is CSARYGIQPMGYGYTF. CDR3 nucleotides: TGCAGTGCTAGATACGGGATTCAGCCGATGGGCTATGGCTACACCTTC. This chain links TRBV20-1 with TRBJ1-2; D is ambiguous. The V end was cut by 2 bases, the J end by 4 bases, with 20 bases between. CDR1 and CDR2 (germline): DFQATT, SNEGSKA (reference sequence). The CDR3 runs 16 residues.

This clonotype was observed a few times. The chain recombines TRBV19 with TRBJ1-3, with D perhaps TRBD1 (5 bases). The germline V gene encodes CDR1 LNHDA and CDR2 SQIVND (reference sequence). The CDR3 consists of 13 residues. Trimming cost V 7 bases and J 8 bases, with 15 bases left between them. The CDR3: CASTLRGSDTIYF. The CDR3, as DNA: TGTGCCAGTACTTTGAGGGGCAGTGACACCATATATTTT.

This clonotype was counted many times. The chain carries TRBV6-1 and TRBJ1-2; D is possibly TRBD1 (6 bases). The CDR3 loop spans 14 amino acids. Germline-derived CDR1 and CDR2 are MNHNS and SASEGT. Deletions cut 6 bases from V and 4 bases from J, with 15 bases between. For the CDR3, the DNA is TGTGCCAGCAGCCCCTCAAAAGGGGGCTATGGCTACACCTTC. Protein product: CASSPSKGGYGYTF.

This clonotype was counted at least ten times. V gene TRBV30 combines with J gene TRBJ2-5; TRBD1 or TRBD2 may be the D gene (5 bases each). The germline gives CDR1 GTSNPN, CDR2 SVGIG (reference sequence). CDR3 length: 13 amino acids. The germline V and J ends were trimmed by 1 base and 7 bases, with 13 bases remaining between them. The CDR3, as DNA: TGTGCCTGGAGTGCGGGGCTCCAGGGGACCCAGTACTTC. This translates into CAWSAGLQGTQYF.

This chain connects TRBV7-8 to TRBJ1-2; 7 bases are shared with TRBD1. The CDR3 sequence is 18 residues long. Per the germline V gene, CDR1 is SGHVS and CDR2 is FQNEAQ. V trimming: 2 bases; J trimming: 5 bases; junction bases outside the gene matches: 17. The CDR3 loop reads CASSLLGGIGGARYGYTF. CDR3 nucleotide sequence: TGTGCCAGCAGCTTATTAGGGGGGATAGGGGGCGCGCGGTATGGCTACACCTTC.

This clonotype was counted ten times or more. The V gene is TRBV2, the J gene TRBJ2-2, with 7 nucleotides matching TRBD1. Trimming cost V 6 bases and J 2 bases; bases outside gene matches: 6. CDR3 length: 15 residues. Germline lookup yields CDR1 SNHLY and CDR2 FYNNEI. DNA for the CDR3: TGTGCCAGCAGCCCCGGGACAGCAAACACCGGGGAGCTGTTTTTT. Its protein product is CASSPGTANTGELFF.

This clonotype was observed at least ten times. The V call is TRBV5-1, the J call TRBJ1-2; TRBD1 matches 11 bases. Trimming took 4 bases from V and 8 from J; bases not matched to a gene: 7. Germline assignment: CDR1 SGHRS and CDR2 YFSETQ. The CDR3 consists of 14 residues. The CDR3 spells CASSLPGQGEGYTF. The CDR3 bases are TGCGCCAGCAGCCTGCCGGGACAGGGGGAAGGCTACACCTTC.

In this sample, this clonotype turned up a few times. The chain carries TRBV20-1 and TRBJ1-2; no definite D call. Trimming removed 0 bases at V and 2 bases at J, with 16 bases between. The CDR3 runs 16 residues. From germline, CDR1 is DFQATT and CDR2 SNEGSKA (reference sequence). This chain's CDR3 is CSARDFSTLGNYGYTF. The CDR3 DNA is TGCAGTGCTAGAGATTTTTCAACCCTTGGGAACTATGGCTACACCTTC.

This clonotype showed up many times. The genes are TRBV20-1 and TRBJ2-1, with D possibly being TRBD1 or TRBD2 (5 bases each). The V and J ends lost 3 bases and 2 bases respectively, with 8 bases between them. CDR3 length: 13 amino acids. Germline V gene data show CDR1 as DFQATT and CDR2 as SNEGSKA (reference sequence). CDR3: CSARGVTYNEQFF. CDR3 bases: TGCAGTGCTAGGGGGGTGACCTACAATGAGCAGTTCTTC.

This clonotype was seen many times. The CDR3 loop reads CASSRTGSNEKLFF. The CDR3 region has the DNA TGTGCCAGCAGTCGGACAGGATCTAATGAAAAACTGTTTTTT. The chain uses TRBV6-1 and TRBJ1-4; 7 bases agree with TRBD1. This CDR3 spans 14 amino acids. Germline CDR1 reads MNHNS; CDR2 reads SASEGT. With V trimmed by 5 bases and J by 3 bases, 3 bases remained unmatched.

This clonotype was recorded at least ten times. This chain connects TRBV11-2 to TRBJ2-1, with D unresolved. The ends were cut back, 5 bases at V and 2 bases at J, with 13 bases in the middle. Germline V gene lookup returns CDR1 SGHAT and CDR2 FQNNGV. The CDR3 sequence is 15 residues long. CDR3 residues: CASSTSVSPYNEQFF. CDR3 nucleotides: TGTGCCAGCAGCACTTCGGTATCCCCCTACAATGAGCAGTTCTTC.

This chain links TRBV4-1 with TRBJ2-2; TRBD1 aligns across 8 bases. TRBJ1-4 matches the DNA end more closely, so the J call is doubtful. In germline, CDR1 is MGHRA, CDR2 YSYEKL. The CDR3 runs to 17 residues. CDR3 residues: CASSQAPDRGAGEKLFF. CDR3 nucleotide sequence: TGCGCCAGCAGCCAAGCTCCCGACAGGGGAGCTGGAGAAAAACTGTTTTTT.

This clonotype occurred a few times. The chain joins TRBV7-8 to TRBJ1-5; D call uncertain. With 2 bases removed from V and 2 bases from J, the gap between germline ends came to 13 bases. There are 16 residues in the CDR3. Germline values: CDR1 SGHVS, CDR2 FQNEAQ. The CDR3, as DNA: TGTGCCAGCAGCTTAATGTCGGGAAGAGGCAATCAGCCCCAGCATTTT. It yields the protein CASSLMSGRGNQPQHF.

This clonotype was recorded many times. V is TRBV2 and J is TRBJ1-4, with 12 positions matching TRBD1. With V trimmed by 2 bases and J by 8 bases, 3 bases remained unmatched. In germline, CDR1 is SNHLY, CDR2 FYNNEI. The CDR3 consists of 15 residues. CDR3 sequence: CASSEYGTGGEKLFF. The CDR3 DNA reads as TGTGCCAGCAGTGAATATGGGACAGGGGGCGAAAAACTGTTTTTT.

At least ten counts were recorded for this clonotype. J is TRBJ1-2 and V is TRBV7-2; D possibly corresponds to TRBD1 (5 bases). Germline CDR1 and CDR2: SGHTA and FQGNSA. Trimming took 3 bases from V and 6 from J, leaving 17 bases between them. This CDR3 is built from 15 residues. The CDR3 coding sequence is TGTGCCAGCAGCTTTTACGACCCGGGGGACCATGGCTACACCTTC. It translates to CASSFYDPGDHGYTF.

This rearrangement joins TRBV20-1 to TRBJ2-3; 9 bases map to TRBD2. Germline CDR1 and CDR2: DFQATT and SNEGSKA (reference sequence). The CDR3 extends over 15 amino acids. V shed 2 bases, J shed 6 bases, and the junction held 9 bases outside the gene matches. The CDR3 here is CSARTGLAFGDTQYF. The CDR3, as DNA: TGCAGTGCTAGAACGGGACTAGCATTCGGGGATACGCAGTATTTT.

This clonotype was detected many times. The genes are TRBV20-1 and TRBJ2-3, with D perhaps being TRBD1 or TRBD2 (6 bases each). The CDR3 totals 14 residues. Trimming took off 2 bases at V and 3 bases at J, with 12 bases between the two ends. Germline V lookup: CDR1 DFQATT, CDR2 SNEGSKA (reference sequence). The CDR3 sequence: CSARFVGGTDTQYF. DNA for the CDR3: TGCAGTGCTAGATTCGTAGGGGGGACAGATACGCAGTATTTT.

This clonotype was observed many times. The J gene is TRBJ2-1, the V gene TRBV2; 9 positions agree with TRBD1. CDR1 is SNHLY, CDR2 FYNNEI, per germline. Trimming took 4 bases from V and 12 from J; bases not matched to a gene: 10. The CDR3 has 14 amino acids. The CDR3 DNA reads as TGTGCCAGCAGTGCAGGACAGGGGTTTGATCGGCAGTTCTTC. This codes for CASSAGQGFDRQFF.

This clonotype was seen at least ten times. The V and J genes are TRBV20-1 and TRBJ2-3; 10 bases are a match to TRBD2. J was trimmed by 4 bases and V by 3 bases; bases with no gene match: 7. This CDR3 is 15 amino acids long. CDR1 and CDR2 from the germline V gene are DFQATT and SNEGSKA (reference sequence). The CDR3 DNA is TGCAGTGCTAGCGCTCTAGCGGGAGTTCCAGATACGCAGTATTTT. This translates into CSASALAGVPDTQYF.

This clonotype was detected many times. V is TRBV12-3 or TRBV12-4 and J is TRBJ2-2, with D tentatively TRBD1 (6 bases). The V end was cut by 11 bases, the J end by 0 bases, with 10 bases between. The CDR3 contains 13 residues. This CDR3 is CAGGQPNTGELFF. The CDR3 coding sequence is TGTGCCGGCGGACAGCCGAACACCGGGGAGCTGTTTTTT.

This clonotype appeared many times. This sequence joins TRBV2 and TRBJ1-1, with a tentative D call TRBD1 (5 bases). The V end was cut by 4 bases, the J end by 1 base, with 13 bases between. CDR1 SNHLY and CDR2 FYNNEI come from the germline V gene. The CDR3 sequence is 15 residues long. This chain's CDR3 is CASSGTRRGNTEAFF. The CDR3 nucleotides read TGTGCCAGCAGTGGCACCCGAAGGGGGAACACTGAAGCTTTCTTT. The whole variable domain, filled in from reference TRBV2 and TRBJ1-1, reads EPEVTQTPSHQVTQMGQEVILRCVPISNHLYFYWYRQILGQKVEFLVSFYNNEISEKSEIFDDQFSVERPDGSNFTLKIRSTKLEDSAMYFCASSGTRRGNTEAFFGQGTRLTVV.

This clonotype appeared many times. The chain carries TRBV10-1 and TRBJ2-3, with D maybe TRBD1 (6 bases). This CDR3 is built from 15 residues. Trimming removed 4 bases at V and 6 bases at J, with 17 bases between. Germline CDR1 is WNHNN and CDR2 is SYGVQD (reference sequence). The CDR3 protein is CASSVGTPGDDTQYF. The CDR3 nucleotides read TGCGCCAGCAGTGTCGGAACGCCAGGGGACGATACGCAGTATTTT.

This clonotype has ten or more counts. One end of the junction does not line up with germline, which may come from a read error. The rearrangement uses TRBV12-3 or TRBV12-4 and TRBJ1-1; tentatively, D is TRBD1 (6 bases). This CDR3 comprises 14 residues. The CDR3 here is CASTLRGDNTEAFF. As DNA, the CDR3 is TGTGCCAGCACTTTAAGGGGGGATAACACTGAAGCTTTCTTT.

This clonotype was recorded at least ten times. This rearrangement joins TRBV7-9 to TRBJ2-5; TRBD1 might be the D (5 bases). Trimming cost V 5 bases and J 2 bases, with 9 bases left between them. The CDR3 is made up of 13 amino acids. Germline values: CDR1 SEHNR, CDR2 FQNEAQ (reference sequence). CDR3: CASSRTQQETQYF. The CDR3 coding sequence is TGTGCCAGCAGCAGGACACAGCAAGAGACCCAGTACTTC.

Ten or more counts support this clonotype. This chain's CDR3 is CASSFEGFTDTQYF. The CDR3 DNA reads as TGTGCCAGCAGCTTTGAGGGATTCACAGATACGCAGTATTTT. The V gene is TRBV7-9, the J gene TRBJ2-3; possibly TRBD2 for D (5 bases). Trimming took off 3 bases at V and 2 bases at J, with 9 bases between the two ends. The germline gives CDR1 SEHNR, CDR2 FQNEAQ (reference sequence). The CDR3 spans 14 residues. Drawing the rest from reference TRBV7-9 and TRBJ2-3, the complete variable domain is DTGVSQNPRHKITKRGQNVTFRCDPISEHNRLYWYRQTLGQGPEFLTYFQNEAQLEKSRLLSDRFSAERPKGSFSTLEIQRTEQGDSAMYLCASSFEGFTDTQYFGPGTRLTVL.

The rearrangement uses TRBV20-1 and TRBJ1-4; maybe TRBD1 (6 bases). The CDR3 spans 14 residues. Trimming stripped 0 bases from V and 3 bases from J, with 8 bases between. Per the germline V gene, CDR1 is DFQATT and CDR2 is SNEGSKA (reference sequence). In nucleotides, the CDR3 is TGCAGTGCTAGAGATCGACAGGCTAATGAAAAACTGTTTTTT. This sequence encodes CSARDRQANEKLFF.

This clonotype was counted at least ten times. The chain joins TRBV11-2 to TRBJ1-1, with D possibly matching TRBD1 (5 bases). The CDR3 runs 17 residues. Germline V lookup: CDR1 SGHAT, CDR2 FQNNGV. Trimming left V 5 bases short and J 4 bases short, with 23 bases between. CDR3 in amino acids: CASSHVMPGWWGTEAFF. The CDR3 DNA follows: TGTGCCAGCAGCCACGTCATGCCAGGGTGGTGGGGCACTGAAGCTTTCTTT.

This clonotype has a count of ten or more. V usage is TRBV2 and J usage is TRBJ2-1, with a possible D match to TRBD2 (6 bases). Germline V gives CDR1 SNHLY, CDR2 FYNNEI. V shed 4 bases and J shed 2 bases, with 12 bases lying between them. The length of the CDR3 is 15 residues. Written as DNA, the CDR3 is TGTGCCAGCAGTGCCCTAGCGCTTACCTACAATGAGCAGTTCTTC. Protein: CASSALALTYNEQFF.

At least ten counts were recorded for this clonotype. The rearrangement joins TRBV24-1 to TRBJ2-1; a possible D gene is TRBD2 (6 bases). The V gene's germline CDR1 is KGHDR and CDR2 SFDVKD. The CDR3 is 13 amino acids. V was trimmed by 6 bases and J by 10 bases, leaving 15 bases between them. DNA of the CDR3: TGTGCCACCAGTCCCGCTCGGCGGGAAGAGCAGTTCTTC. It translates to CATSPARREEQFF.